These 25 T cell receptor beta chains were all obtained from the same sample, sequenced in a study of OX40 agonist ivuxolimab in advanced cancers. Libraries were constructed by the immunoSEQ multiplex PCR assay. Entries here come from immuneACCESS through TCRdb and include only in-frame sequences with V and J called. Some clones fail to appear in such tables; in the studies checked, an unresolved V gene covers under half of the shortfall, and the cause of the remainder is unknown. In all, the sample holds approximately 94,000 clones, and 92% of those were seen once. The ten largest clonotypes hold 3% to 4% of the sample. This sample comprised CD4+ or CD8+ T cells sorted from blood, obtained in a trial of the OX40 agonist ivuxolimab. Every receptor here comes from an adult with an advanced solid tumor such as melanoma, head and neck, liver or kidney cancer.

This sequence joins TRBV27 and TRBJ1-6; D unresolved. The CDR3 length is 13 residues. V shed 3 bases and J shed 6 bases, with 6 bases lying between them. Germline CDR1 reads MNHEY; CDR2 reads SMNVEV (reference sequence). DNA for the CDR3: TGTGCCAGCAGTTTGGCGGGTAATTCACCCCTCCACTTT. Translating it yields CASSLAGNSPLHF.

This chain joins TRBV19 and TRBJ2-1; 13 positions match TRBD2. Germline V gene sequence: CDR1 LNHDA, CDR2 SQIVND (reference sequence). The J segment lost 7 bases and the V segment lost 5 bases, leaving 5 bases of the junction unmatched. The CDR3 length is 15 residues. CDR3 protein: CASSLTSGRANEQFF. CDR3 DNA sequence: TGTGCCAGTAGTCTAACTAGCGGGAGGGCGAATGAGCAGTTCTTC.

The chain is built from TRBV6-6 and TRBJ2-3, with unresolved D. From germline, CDR1 is MNHNY and CDR2 SVGAGI (reference sequence). Trimming shortened V by 8 bases and J by 4 bases, and 7 bases separated the two germline ends. There are 11 residues in the CDR3. In DNA form, the CDR3 reads TGTGCCAGCCTTGTTGCAGATACGCAGTATTTT. Amino acids: CASLVADTQYF.

The chain carries TRBV7-8 and TRBJ1-6, with 10 bases identical to TRBD1. With 5 bases clipped from V and 5 bases from J, the junction kept 18 bases outside the gene matches. The CDR3 loop spans 20 amino acids. In germline, CDR1 is SGHVS, CDR2 FQNEAQ. For the CDR3, the DNA is TGTGCCAGCAGCCTCAGCCCGGGACAGGGGTCCCGCCTCAATAATTCACCCCTCCACTTT. The encoded protein is CASSLSPGQGSRLNNSPLHF.

This rearrangement joins TRBV5-8 to TRBJ2-2; 7 positions agree with TRBD2. This CDR3 has 15 residues. J was trimmed by 4 bases and V by 4 bases; bases with no gene match: 7. From germline, CDR1 is SGHTS and CDR2 YDEGEE. As DNA, the CDR3 is TGTGCCAGCAGCCCACGGGACTACGGCACCGGGGAGCTGTTTTTT. It specifies CASSPRDYGTGELFF.

This chain joins TRBV7-9 and TRBJ2-6; TRBD1 agrees at 9 bases. V dropped 5 bases and J dropped 1; count of bases not matched to a gene: 9. Germline CDR1 reads SEHNR; CDR2 reads FQNEAQ (reference sequence). The length of the CDR3 is 18 residues. The CDR3 loop reads CASSLTGGHDSGANVLTF. The CDR3 region has the DNA TGTGCCAGCAGCCTCACAGGGGGCCATGATTCTGGGGCCAACGTCCTGACTTTC.

This clone was counted once. The chain links TRBV19 to TRBJ2-1, with TRBD1 identical over 8 bases. The junction had 17 bases not matched to a gene; V was cut back by 5 bases and J by 5 bases. Germline values: CDR1 LNHDA, CDR2 SQIVND (reference sequence). CDR3 length: 18 residues. CDR3 residues: CASSLYGTGARGHNEQFF. CDR3 nucleotide sequence: TGTGCCAGTAGTCTATACGGGACAGGAGCCCGGGGCCACAATGAGCAGTTCTTC.

V and J are TRBV11-2 and TRBJ2-1; 12 bases are a match to TRBD2. The junction had 14 bases not matched to a gene; V was cut back by 5 bases and J by 6 bases. The CDR3 has 18 residues. CDR1 and CDR2 (germline): SGHAT, FQNNGV. The CDR3 is CASSPTLGLAGGPNEQFF. Here the CDR3 DNA reads TGTGCCAGCAGCCCCACCCTTGGGCTAGCGGGAGGGCCCAATGAGCAGTTCTTC.

The rearrangement joins TRBV9 to TRBJ2-7; 7 positions agree with TRBD2. The CDR3 is made up of 14 amino acids. J was trimmed by 0 bases and V by 4 bases; bases with no gene match: 4. Germline V gene data show CDR1 as SGDLS and CDR2 as YYNGEE. CDR3: CASSPGDYSYEQYF. The CDR3 DNA sequence: TGTGCCAGCAGCCCCGGGGACTACTCCTACGAGCAGTACTTC.

The chain recombines TRBV4-3 with TRBJ1-5; D call uncertain. With 0 bases removed from V and 5 bases from J, the gap between germline ends came to 17 bases. The CDR3 consists of 17 residues. CDR1 LGHNA and CDR2 YSLEER come from the germline V gene. In DNA form, the CDR3 reads TGCGCCAGCAGCCAAGACCGCTCCCCACTCGGGGATCAGCCCCAGCATTTT. Translated, it gives CASSQDRSPLGDQPQHF.

The V gene is TRBV19, the J gene TRBJ1-5, with TRBD1 matching over 7 bases. Germline-derived CDR1 and CDR2 are LNHDA and SQIVND (reference sequence). The CDR3 is made up of 14 amino acids. V dropped 6 bases and J dropped 5; count of bases not matched to a gene: 7. The CDR3 nucleotides are TGTGCCAGTAGCCTCCACAGGGGTGATCAGCCCCAGCATTTT. This sequence encodes CASSLHRGDQPQHF.

This clone has just a few counts. V is TRBV4-1 and J is TRBJ2-1; the D is unclear. Per the germline V gene, CDR1 is MGHRA and CDR2 is YSYEKL. The V and J ends lost 0 bases and 6 bases respectively, with 3 bases between them. This CDR3 spans 12 amino acids. The CDR3 loop reads CASSQDPNEQFF. The DNA of the CDR3 is TGCGCCAGCAGCCAAGATCCCAATGAGCAGTTCTTC.

CDR3 bases: TGTGCCAGCAGCGTAGGCCTACTCAGCACAGATACGCAGTATTTT. Translation gives CASSVGLLSTDTQYF. V is TRBV9 and J is TRBJ2-3; D not resolved. V was shortened by 0 bases and J by 0 bases, with 8 bases between the two germline ends. Germline values: CDR1 SGDLS, CDR2 YYNGEE. The CDR3 runs to 15 residues.

J is TRBJ2-1 and V is TRBV19, with TRBD2 matching 9 bases. V lost 4 bases and J lost 0; bases outside the gene matches: 13. The germline gives CDR1 LNHDA, CDR2 SQIVND (reference sequence). This CDR3 comprises 19 residues. The chain's CDR3 is CASSSLETSGRGSYNEQFF. In DNA form, the CDR3 reads TGTGCCAGTAGTAGTTTAGAGACTAGCGGACGGGGCTCCTACAATGAGCAGTTCTTC.

This chain uses TRBV5-5 with TRBJ2-2; possibly TRBD2 for D (6 bases). CDR1 SGHKS and CDR2 YYEKEE come from the germline V gene (reference sequence). CDR3 size: 13 residues. Trimming stripped 2 bases from V and 7 bases from J, with 9 bases between. The CDR3 spells CASSFGGSGELFF. Here the CDR3 DNA reads TGTGCCAGCAGCTTCGGGGGTAGCGGGGAGCTGTTTTTT.

The chain uses TRBV10-3 and TRBJ2-7; D is unclear. The CDR3 extends over 12 amino acids. The germline CDR1 and CDR2 sequences are ENHRY and SYGVKD. V lost 4 bases, J lost 3 bases, and 7 bases lay in between. The CDR3 DNA is TGTGCCATCAGTGTCGACGACTACGAGCAGTACTTC. It specifies CAISVDDYEQYF.

The chain links TRBV7-9 to TRBJ2-7; 8 bases are shared with TRBD2. Trimming took 7 bases from V and 0 from J; bases not matched to a gene: 5. Germline CDR1 and CDR2: SEHNR and FQNEAQ (reference sequence). The CDR3 covers 14 residues. The CDR3: CASTRGGSSYEQYF. The CDR3, as DNA: TGTGCCAGCACCCGGGGGGGGAGCTCCTACGAGCAGTACTTC.

The rearrangement links TRBV7-6 to TRBJ2-3; D ambiguous. V lost 1 base, J lost 2 bases, and 13 bases lay in between. The CDR3 runs to 16 residues. Germline V gene sequence: CDR1 SGHVS, CDR2 FNYEAQ. In nucleotides, the CDR3 is TGTGCCAGCAGCTTAGAGGGCGACCCTTACACAGATACGCAGTATTTT. It encodes CASSLEGDPYTDTQYF.

This sequence joins TRBV29-1 and TRBJ2-5; maybe TRBD2 (7 bases). Trimming took 7 bases from V and 5 from J, leaving 20 bases between them. This CDR3 spans 14 amino acids. Looked up from germline, CDR1 is SQVTM and CDR2 is ANQGSEA. CDR3 DNA: TGCAGCGCCGGGGGGCAGTTGGGTCATGAGACCCAGTACTTC. Its protein is CSAGGQLGHETQYF. Full variable domain (remainder filled in from reference TRBV29-1 and TRBJ2-5): SAVISQKPSRDICQRGTSLTIQCQVDSQVTMMFWYRQQPGQSLTLIATANQGSEATYESGFVIDKFPISRPNLTFSTLTVSNMSPEDSSIYLCSAGGQLGHETQYFGPGTRLLVL.

This chain links TRBV13 with TRBJ2-7; D might be TRBD1 (6 bases). Germline values: CDR1 PRHDT, CDR2 FYEKMQ (reference sequence). V was clipped by 0 bases and J by 6 bases, with 12 bases between them. There are 14 residues in the CDR3. Written as DNA, the CDR3 is TGTGCCAGCAGCTTAGGGCCCAGCAGGGGCGAGCAGTACTTC. This codes for CASSLGPSRGEQYF.

The rearrangement uses TRBV10-1 and TRBJ1-3; 8 nucleotides agree with TRBD1. Germline assignment: CDR1 WNHNN and CDR2 SYGVQD (reference sequence). CDR3 length: 14 amino acids. V was pared by 6 bases and J by 2 bases, with 3 bases of the junction left unmatched. The CDR3, as DNA: TGCGCCAGCAGCGCGACAGGGGCTGGAAACACCATATATTTT. It yields the protein CASSATGAGNTIYF.

This clone was recorded only once. This chain links TRBV18 with TRBJ2-2; D is uncertain. Germline V gene sequence: CDR1 KGHSH, CDR2 LQKENI. Trimming took 5 bases from V and 7 from J, leaving 5 bases between them. The CDR3 contains 11 residues. The CDR3 is CASSVGGELFF. The CDR3 nucleotides are TGTGCCAGCTCAGTAGGCGGGGAGCTGTTTTTT.

The chain recombines TRBV29-1 with TRBJ2-7; 8 bases agree with TRBD1. The germline CDR1 and CDR2 sequences are SQVTM and ANQGSEA. V lost 3 bases, J lost 0 bases, and 1 base stayed unmatched. This CDR3 is built from 13 residues. The CDR3 loop is CSVDTGGSYEQYF. The CDR3 DNA sequence: TGCAGCGTTGACACAGGGGGCTCCTACGAGCAGTACTTC.

The genes are TRBV1 and TRBJ1-5. TRBV1 has pseudogene status. The CDR3 loop spans 13 amino acids. CDR3 in amino acids: CTSSQDFGQPQHF. Written as DNA, the CDR3 is TGCACCAGCAGCCAAGATTTCGGTCAGCCCCAGCATTTT.

This chain joins TRBV27 and TRBJ2-6; D may match TRBD1 or TRBD2 (5 bases each). Trimming cost V 0 bases and J 4 bases, with 7 bases left between them. The CDR3 spans 15 residues. Germline loops: CDR1 MNHEY, CDR2 SMNVEV (reference sequence). The CDR3 DNA reads TGTGCCAGCAGTTTATCCGGGGCCGGGGCCAACGTCCTGACTTTC. Translating it yields CASSLSGAGANVLTF. Full variable domain (remainder filled in from reference TRBV27 and TRBJ2-6): EAQVTQNPRYLITVTGKKLTVTCSQNMNHEYMSWYRQDPGLGLRQIYYSMNVEVTDKGDVPEGYKVSRKEKRNFPLILESPSPNQTSLYFCASSLSGAGANVLTFGAGSRLTVL.